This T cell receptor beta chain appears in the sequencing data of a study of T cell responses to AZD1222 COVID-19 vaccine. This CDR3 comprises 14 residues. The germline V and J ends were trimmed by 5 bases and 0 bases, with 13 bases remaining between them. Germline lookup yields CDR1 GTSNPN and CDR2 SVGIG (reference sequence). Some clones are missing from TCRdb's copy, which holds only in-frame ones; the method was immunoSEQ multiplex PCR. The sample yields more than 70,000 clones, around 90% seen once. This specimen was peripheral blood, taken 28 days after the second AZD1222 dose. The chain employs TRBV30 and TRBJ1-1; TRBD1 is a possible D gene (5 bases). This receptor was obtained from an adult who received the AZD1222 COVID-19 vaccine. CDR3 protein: CAWSWGGLNTEAFF. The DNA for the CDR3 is TGTGCCTGGTCCTGGGGGGGGTTGAACACTGAAGCTTTCTTT.